This TCR beta chain was captured by sequencing in a study of blood T cells in healthy people across ages. Alongside a J-beta primer mix, a sample-barcoded 5' primer served in a second PCR lasting about 7 to 11 cycles. TCRdb independently ran MiXCR on the 5' RACE reads; one entry per CDR3 protein. In the table there are approximately 850,000 distinct CDR3 sequences, under 55% of which are singletons. Per the germline V gene, CDR1 is SGHTA and CDR2 is FQGNSA. V lost 0 bases, J lost 5 bases, and 4 bases stayed unmatched. The CDR3 covers 17 residues. This clonotype turned up a few times. The chain is built from TRBV7-2 and TRBJ2-1, with 13 bases matching TRBD2. Sequencing was performed on blood. The TCR comes from a man aged 60 to 75 in good health. CDR3 sequence: CASSLALTSGGNNEQFF. The CDR3, as DNA: TGTGCCAGCAGCTTAGCTTTGACTAGCGGGGGGAACAATGAGCAGTTCTTC.